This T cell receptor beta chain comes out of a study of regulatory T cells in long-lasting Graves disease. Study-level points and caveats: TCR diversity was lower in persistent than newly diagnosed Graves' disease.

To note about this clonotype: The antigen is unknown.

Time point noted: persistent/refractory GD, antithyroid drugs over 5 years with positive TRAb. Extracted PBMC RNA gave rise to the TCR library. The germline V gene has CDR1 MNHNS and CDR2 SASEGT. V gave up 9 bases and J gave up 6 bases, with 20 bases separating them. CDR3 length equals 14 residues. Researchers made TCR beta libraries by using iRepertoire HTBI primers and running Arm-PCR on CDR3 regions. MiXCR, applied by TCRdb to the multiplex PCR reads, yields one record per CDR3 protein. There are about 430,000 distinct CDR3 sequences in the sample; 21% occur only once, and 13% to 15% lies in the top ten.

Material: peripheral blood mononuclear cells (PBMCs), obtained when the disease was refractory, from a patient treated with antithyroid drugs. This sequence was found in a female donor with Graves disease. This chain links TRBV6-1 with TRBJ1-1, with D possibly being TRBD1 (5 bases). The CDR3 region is CASHKDTRNSEAFF. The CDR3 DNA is TGTGCCAGTCATAAGGACACCCGGAATTCTGAAGCTTTCTTT.